This TCR beta chain originates from a study of response to subunit inactivated influenza vaccine. Findings and limits, study-wide: The authors offered the suggestion that each seasonal influenza vaccination recruits few new T cells.

This clonotype was seen a handful of times. Its antigen remains unknown. TCRdb analysed the RT-PCR reads with MiXCR anew, one entry per CDR3 protein. Altogether 450,000 to 700,000 distinct CDR3 sequences are present, less than 15% being singletons, with the ten largest covering more than 9.5%. This material consisted of PBMCs from blood, taken 11 to 12 days after vaccination. The sequence was obtained from a man aged 45 to 65 who received an inactivated influenza vaccine.

Here the CDR3 DNA reads TGTGCCAGCAGCGAGGGACATGCTATAGAGACCCAGTACTTC. Protein product: CASSEGHAIETQYF. The chain uses TRBV5-6 and TRBJ2-5; weak D call: TRBD1 (6 bases). Trimming cost V 4 bases and J 4 bases, with 14 bases left between them. Germline values: CDR1 SGHDT, CDR2 YYEEEE. CDR3 length equals 14 residues.